The rows below give T cell receptor beta chains drawn from one sample of a study of T-cell memory formation after mild COVID-19. TCRdb re-derived calls from the 5' RACE reads in MiXCR, one entry per CDR3 protein. The data contain about 58,000 distinct CDR3 sequences, roughly 25% of them singletons. The specimen was PBMCs or a T cell subset sorted from them (not recorded which). These receptors came from a man younger than 35 who had mild COVID-19 (a few samples of this study predate the infection). Cell type and time point are not known. The CDR3 runs from the conserved cysteine through the conserved F or W. Fields, in order: CDR3 DNA, CDR3 protein, CDR3 length, V gene, clone size, J gene, D gene. The D gene is left open where the match is weak. Rows may omit the clone size; those that give it use once, few, many or a size class.

TGTGCCAGCAGCTTAGACCCCCCTAGCGGGAGGAAATCAAAGGCCGATACGCAGTATTTT	CASSLDPPSGRKSKADTQYF	20	TRBV7-2	-	TRBJ2-3	TRBD2
TGTGCCAGCAGCTTCGCGTCAGGGCGCTACAATGAGCAGTTCTTC	CASSFASGRYNEQFF	15	TRBV7-9	many	TRBJ2-1	-
TGTGCGAATCAGCGGCCAGCCTTCAATGAGCAGTTCTTC	CANQRPAFNEQFF	13	TRBV2	-	TRBJ2-1	-
TGTGCCAGCAGCCCGGGGACGGAAGAGACCCAGTACTTC	CASSPGTEETQYF	13	TRBV7-9	few	TRBJ2-5	-
TGCAGCGTTGGGGGCAATGAGCAGTTCTTC	CSVGGNEQFF	10	TRBV29-1	-	TRBJ2-1	-
TGTGCCTGGATACCCCGGGACTCCTACAATGAGCAGTTCTTC	CAWIPRDSYNEQFF	14	TRBV30	-	TRBJ2-1	-
TGCAGCGTTGAAGCGCGGGACACAGATACGCAGTATTTT	CSVEARDTDTQYF	13	TRBV29-1	few	TRBJ2-3	-
TGTGCCACCAGCCTTTATGACAGGTTCAATCAGCCCCAGCATTTT	CATSLYDRFNQPQHF	15	TRBV15	few	TRBJ1-5	-
TGCGCCAGCAGCCAAGAAGGGACTAGCGGGGGGGCCGTAGATACGCAGTATTTT	CASSQEGTSGGAVDTQYF	18	TRBV4-1	many	TRBJ2-3	TRBD2
TGCGCCAGCAGCTTAGGAGAAGAGACCCAGTACTTC	CASSLGEETQYF	12	TRBV5-1	-	TRBJ2-5	-
TGTGACAGCAGTGAGGTCAGCACAGATACGCAGTATTTT	CDSSEVSTDTQYF	13	TRBV6-2/TRBV6-3	few	TRBJ2-3	-
TGTGCCAGCAGCTTAGAATCCGCAGATACGCAGTATTTT	CASSLESADTQYF	13	TRBV11-3	-	TRBJ2-3	-
TGTGCCAGCAGCCAGAATCGTAACCGGGAGAACACTGAAGCTTTCTTT	CASSQNRNRENTEAFF	16	TRBV4-2	-	TRBJ1-1	-
TGTGCCAGCAGCCCCGAGCTGCAGGGGTTTGGACAGCCCCAGCATTTT	CASSPELQGFGQPQHF	16	TRBV7-9	few	TRBJ1-5	-
TGTGCCAGCAGTCAAGGGACTAGTCGAGGGAATGAGCAGTTCTTC	CASSQGTSRGNEQFF	15	TRBV6-5	few	TRBJ2-1	TRBD2
TGTGCCAGCAGCTTAGCCCGGTGGTACAATGAGCAGTTCTTC	CASSLARWYNEQFF	14	TRBV11-2	-	TRBJ2-1	-
TGTGCCAGCAGCCTAAACCCGAGGACTGAAGCTTTCTTT	CASSLNPRTEAFF	13	TRBV7-3	-	TRBJ1-1	-
TGTGCCAGCAAGGCTAGCGCAGATACGCAGTATTTT	CASKASADTQYF	12	TRBV7-2	-	TRBJ2-3	-
TGTGCCAGCAGCCCGGGGCGTGAGACCCAGTACTTC	CASSPGRETQYF	12	TRBV28	-	TRBJ2-5	-
TGTGCCAGCGGGCGGCTAGCGGGGGCCCAAGAGACCCAGTACTTC	CASGRLAGAQETQYF	15	TRBV12-3/TRBV12-4	few	TRBJ2-5	TRBD2
TGTGCCAGCAGCGTAGTGAGGCAGGGTGATGAAAAACTGTTTTTT	CASSVVRQGDEKLFF	15	TRBV9	-	TRBJ1-4	-
TGTGCCAGCAGCCCGACTAGCGGGGGGGCCGATGAGCAGTTCTTC	CASSPTSGGADEQFF	15	TRBV7-9	few	TRBJ2-1	TRBD2
TGTGCCAGCAGCTATCAGCGGGACACAGATACGCAGTATTTT	CASSYQRDTDTQYF	14	TRBV9	-	TRBJ2-3	TRBD2
TGTGCCAGCAGCAAGACGGGAGGAATAGTGGGGGCCGGGGAGCTGTTTTTT	CASSKTGGIVGAGELFF	17	TRBV9	few	TRBJ2-2	TRBD2
TGTGCCACTTTGGGAGAGGAGCCCACAGATACGCAGTATTTT	CATLGEEPTDTQYF	14	TRBV6-2/TRBV6-3	few	TRBJ2-3	-
TGTGCCAGCAGCCTCAACAGGGGGCTTGGCTACACCTTC	CASSLNRGLGYTF	13	TRBV7-8	few	TRBJ1-2	TRBD1
TGTGCCAGCAGCTTCTACACCGACACCGGGGAGCTGTTTTTT	CASSFYTDTGELFF	14	TRBV3-1	-	TRBJ2-2	-
TGCAGCGTTGAACACGGTAATGAGCAGTTCTTC	CSVEHGNEQFF	11	TRBV29-1	-	TRBJ2-1	-
TGCGCCAGCAGCCGGGGAGGAGCGGGGGGCCCGGGTGAGCAGTTCTTC	CASSRGGAGGPGEQFF	16	TRBV4-1	-	TRBJ2-1	TRBD2
TGTGCCAGCAGCTTATTGGGGGACACAGATACGCAGTATTTT	CASSLLGDTDTQYF	14	TRBV7-6	-	TRBJ2-3	-
TGTGCCAGCAGTTTTCCGGGACTCGGGCTAGAAGGCTACACCTTC	CASSFPGLGLEGYTF	15	TRBV6-6	-	TRBJ1-2	-
TGTGCCAGCAGCGGACCGGGGAGCTACGAGCAGTACTTC	CASSGPGSYEQYF	13	TRBV9	-	TRBJ2-7	-
TGTGCCAGCAGTTCCCATCGACTGGGACCCTACAATGAGCAGTTCTTC	CASSSHRLGPYNEQFF	16	TRBV6-2/TRBV6-3	-	TRBJ2-1	-
TGTGCCAGCAGCGAGGGACAGGGCAGGAAAAACCACTACAATGAGCAGTTCTTC	CASSEGQGRKNHYNEQFF	18	TRBV7-9	-	TRBJ2-1	TRBD1
TGTGCCAGCAGTTACACCCGATCCCCCAATCAGCCCCAGCATTTT	CASSYTRSPNQPQHF	15	TRBV6-5	-	TRBJ1-5	-
TGCGCCAGCAGCTTGGTGTCAGGGTCGTCCTCTGGCTACACCTTC	CASSLVSGSSSGYTF	15	TRBV5-1	-	TRBJ1-2	-
TGCGCCAGCAGCTTAACAGGGAACTCCTACGAGCAGTACTTC	CASSLTGNSYEQYF	14	TRBV5-1	-	TRBJ2-7	-
TGCAGTGCTAGAATAGTGACTGAGCAGTTCTTC	CSARIVTEQFF	11	TRBV20-1	few	TRBJ2-1	-
TGTGCCGTCGTAAGGACAGGGGGATGGGAGGAGCTGTTTTTT	CAVVRTGGWEELFF	14	TRBV15	-	TRBJ2-2	TRBD1
TGTGCCAGCAGTTTATCATGGGATGGCCCCGGGGAGCTGTTTTTT	CASSLSWDGPGELFF	15	TRBV12-3/TRBV12-4	once	TRBJ2-2	-
TGCGCCAGCAGCGGGACAGGGGGCCCGGCTCTGAACACAGATACGCAGTATTTT	CASSGTGGPALNTDTQYF	18	TRBV5-1	-	TRBJ2-3	TRBD1
TGTGCCAGCAGCCTCCCTAGCGGAAATAACAATGAGCAGTTCTTC	CASSLPSGNNNEQFF	15	TRBV11-2	-	TRBJ2-1	TRBD2
TGTGCCAGCAGCTTAGCTTCTAGCGGGGGTCGCGAGACCCAGTACTTC	CASSLASSGGRETQYF	16	TRBV7-9	few	TRBJ2-5	TRBD2
TGTGCCAGCAGTTTATCAGGCCACAATGAGCAGTTCTTC	CASSLSGHNEQFF	13	TRBV27	few	TRBJ2-1	-
TGTGCCAGCAGCCCCTACGCTAGCGGGGGGGCGGGGAACATTCAGTACTTC	CASSPYASGGAGNIQYF	17	TRBV7-2	-	TRBJ2-4	TRBD2
TGTGCCAGCAGCGTAAGTTGGGGCGGAGGCACTGAAGCTTTCTTT	CASSVSWGGGTEAFF	15	TRBV9	few	TRBJ1-1	-
TGTGCCAGCCAGCCGGACAGCTACGAGCAGTACTTC	CASQPDSYEQYF	12	TRBV6-2/TRBV6-3	-	TRBJ2-7	-
TGTGCCAGCAGTTATGGTATTAGCGGGGACGAGCAGTACTTC	CASSYGISGDEQYF	14	TRBV6-5	few	TRBJ2-7	TRBD2